Below are 27 T cell receptor beta chains sequenced from a single sample in a study of T cells after yellow fever vaccination (dated by TCRdb to between 2018 and 2020). Explained via the paper, the treatment or condition label denotes: live attenuated yellow fever vaccine strain. The method was 5' RACE. The instrument was an Illumina HiSeq 2500. TCRdb took the public reads, trimmed them with fastp at Q25, ran MiXCR for clone calling and kept in-frame beta chains. Rows are unified per CDR3 protein, each entry keeping the most common DNA and genes. This sample comprises a few hundred thousand distinct CDR3 sequences, roughly a sixth of them detected only once. The leading ten clones occupy about 18% of the sample. Specimen: PBMCs, collected more than 4 days after the first yellow fever vaccination. The receptors derive from a man younger than 35 who received the YFV17D yellow fever vaccine.

The table lists this clonotype with many counts. The chain links TRBV5-1 to TRBJ1-6, with no clear D. The CDR3 sequence is 15 residues long. V was pared by 1 base and J by 5 bases, with 10 bases between. The germline V gene encodes CDR1 SGHRS and CDR2 YFSETQ. The CDR3 loop reads CASSLRSGDNSPLHF. The CDR3 nucleotides are TGCGCCAGCAGCTTGCGGTCAGGCGATAATTCACCCCTCCACTTT.

This clonotype was found a few times. The CDR3 loop is CASSPYREGAEAFF. The CDR3 region has the DNA TGTGCCAGCAGCCCCTACAGGGAGGGCGCTGAAGCTTTCTTT. The V call is TRBV7-9, the J call TRBJ1-1, with D tentatively TRBD1 (6 bases). The CDR3 totals 14 residues. The germline gives CDR1 SEHNR, CDR2 FQNEAQ (reference sequence). Trimming took 5 bases from V and 6 from J, leaving 16 bases between them. The variable domain in full, with the rest retrieved from reference TRBV7-9 and TRBJ1-1, is DTGVSQNPRHKITKRGQNVTFRCDPISEHNRLYWYRQTLGQGPEFLTYFQNEAQLEKSRLLSDRFSAERPKGSFSTLEIQRTEQGDSAMYLCASSPYREGAEAFFGQGTRLTVV.

The V gene is TRBV6-5, the J gene TRBJ2-7; D is unclear. This CDR3 has 13 residues. Germline CDR1 is MNHEY and CDR2 is SVGAGI. The V gene lost 3 bases and the J gene lost 2 bases, with 8 bases spanning the gap. This CDR3 reads CASSYTTAYEQYF. CDR3 DNA: TGTGCCAGCAGTTATACCACAGCCTACGAGCAGTACTTC.

This clonotype was detected a few times. The V gene is TRBV4-2, the J gene TRBJ2-2; TRBD1 or TRBD2 may be the D gene (5 bases each). CDR3 size: 15 residues. Germline assignment: CDR1 LGHNA and CDR2 YNFKEQ. Trimming took 6 bases from V and 3 from J, leaving 14 bases between them. CDR3 in amino acids: CASSQSGTHTGELFF. CDR3 sequence (DNA): TGTGCCAGCAGTCAAAGTGGGACCCACACCGGGGAGCTGTTTTTT.

This clonotype has a handful of counts. This chain connects TRBV20-1 to TRBJ2-1; D ambiguous. The CDR3 consists of 14 residues. With 3 bases removed from V and 7 bases from J, the gap between germline ends came to 16 bases. The germline gives CDR1 DFQATT, CDR2 SNEGSKA (reference sequence). Here the CDR3 DNA reads TGCAGTGCTAGCGGCTCCTCCGTAAGGAATGAGCAGTTCTTC. Amino acids: CSASGSSVRNEQFF.

The chain links TRBV20-1 to TRBJ1-6; TRBD1 agrees at 8 bases. Germline V lookup: CDR1 DFQATT, CDR2 SNEGSKA (reference sequence). J lost 8 bases, V lost 6 bases, and 6 bases had no gene match. There are 13 residues in the CDR3. The CDR3 loop is CSAAPTGDSPLHF. CDR3 nucleotide sequence: TGCAGTGCCGCGCCGACAGGGGATTCACCCCTCCACTTT.

This clonotype was seen at least ten times. The rearrangement links TRBV12-3 or TRBV12-4 to TRBJ1-5, with D possibly being TRBD1 (5 bases). V lost 1 base and J lost 3, with 10 bases in between. This CDR3 region has 15 residues. The CDR3 loop reads CASSLGGTVNQPQHF. In DNA form, the CDR3 reads TGTGCCAGCAGTTTAGGGGGGACGGTCAATCAGCCCCAGCATTTT.

The chain employs TRBV5-1 and TRBJ2-2; perhaps TRBD1 as D (6 bases). The V gene lost 0 bases and the J gene lost 9 bases, with 15 bases spanning the gap. Germline V gene sequence: CDR1 SGHRS, CDR2 YFSETQ. This CDR3 is built from 15 residues. The CDR3 loop is CASSLDQGYNRELFF. CDR3 DNA: TGCGCCAGCAGCTTGGATCAGGGGTACAACCGGGAGCTGTTTTTT.

The V gene is TRBV4-2, the J gene TRBJ2-2; 7 bases align to TRBD1. V lost 1 base and J lost 7; bases outside the gene matches: 9. Germline loops: CDR1 LGHNA, CDR2 YNFKEQ. The CDR3 sequence is 16 residues long. CDR3 region: CASSQGSGPGGGELFF. The CDR3, as DNA: TGTGCCAGCAGCCAAGGCTCGGGGCCAGGGGGCGGGGAGCTGTTTTTT.

This clonotype was detected a few times. This chain connects TRBV7-2 to TRBJ1-3, with 8 bases fitting TRBD1. CDR3 length equals 14 residues. The junction had 3 bases not matched to a gene; V was cut back by 6 bases and J by 2 bases. In germline, CDR1 is SGHTA, CDR2 FQGNSA. Here the CDR3 reads CASRIQGAGNTIYF. In nucleotides, the CDR3 is TGTGCCAGCAGGATACAGGGGGCTGGAAACACCATATATTTT.

The chain uses TRBV6-2 or TRBV6-3 and TRBJ1-4; D remains unclear. The CDR3 is 12 amino acids. Germline CDR1 MNHEY, CDR2 SVGEGT. Trimming took 4 bases from V and 12 from J, leaving 12 bases between them. The CDR3 sequence: CASSFSPRQLFF. In DNA, the CDR3 is TGTGCCAGCAGTTTTTCACCGAGGCAACTGTTTTTT.

This clonotype was seen a few times. The chain has TRBV9 and TRBJ1-1; D remains unclear. V lost 4 bases and J lost 3, with 10 bases in between. The CDR3 contains 13 residues. Germline V CDR1 and CDR2: SGDLS, YYNGEE. The CDR3 spells CASSRASDTEAFF. DNA for the CDR3: TGTGCCAGCAGCCGGGCATCGGACACTGAAGCTTTCTTT.

V and J are TRBV5-4 and TRBJ2-5; 10 bases align to TRBD2. After removal of 9 bases from V and 3 bases from J, the junction contained 5 bases not matched to a gene. The CDR3 length is 13 residues. Germline V lookup: CDR1 SGHNT, CDR2 YYREEE (reference sequence). The CDR3 DNA sequence: TGTGCCACCTCCGGACTAGCGGAAGAGACCCAGTACTTC. Translating it yields CATSGLAEETQYF.

The J gene is TRBJ1-5, the V gene TRBV19; D perhaps matches TRBD1 (5 bases). CDR3 length: 14 residues. CDR1 LNHDA and CDR2 SQIVND come from the germline V gene (reference sequence). Trimming pared 5 bases from V and 4 bases from J, leaving 12 bases between. CDR3 bases: TGTGCCAGTAGTCGACAGACGGTAAATCAGCCCCAGCATTTT. Residues: CASSRQTVNQPQHF. The full variable domain, completed using reference TRBV19 and TRBJ1-5, is DGGITQSPKYLFRKEGQNVTLSCEQNLNHDAMYWYRQDPGQGLRLIYYSQIVNDFQKGDIAEGYSVSREKKESFPLTVTSAQKNPTAFYLCASSRQTVNQPQHFGDGTRLSIL.

The rearrangement links TRBV5-1 to TRBJ1-4; possible D gene TRBD1, 5 bases. V was cut by 4 bases and J by 6 bases, with 10 bases left in between. The CDR3 contains 13 residues. Germline CDR1 reads SGHRS; CDR2 reads YFSETQ. CDR3 region: CASSRGADEKLFF. The CDR3, as DNA: TGCGCCAGCAGCAGAGGGGCCGATGAAAAACTGTTTTTT.

This clonotype was observed a handful of times. This chain joins TRBV5-1 and TRBJ1-2; 10 bases fit TRBD1. This CDR3 has 16 residues. Germline CDR1 and CDR2: SGHRS and YFSETQ. V lost 2 bases to trimming and J lost 7 bases; unmatched junction nucleotides: 11. CDR3 nucleotide sequence: TGCGCCAGCAGCTTTACTCCGGGACAGGGGCTTGGTGGCTACACCTTC. Translated: CASSFTPGQGLGGYTF.

The chain uses TRBV27 and TRBJ2-1; possibly TRBD2 for D (6 bases). The germline V gene encodes CDR1 MNHEY and CDR2 SMNVEV (reference sequence). The length of the CDR3 is 17 residues. Trimming left V 4 bases short and J 5 bases short, with 21 bases between. CDR3 amino acids: CASSSWGLGLRDNEQFF. The DNA for the CDR3 is TGTGCCAGCAGTTCCTGGGGACTCGGCCTCCGGGACAATGAGCAGTTCTTC.

J is TRBJ2-5 and V is TRBV5-1; 10 nucleotides agree with TRBD1. Germline V CDR1 and CDR2: SGHRS, YFSETQ. The CDR3 length is 15 residues. Trimming took 4 bases from V and 4 from J; bases not matched to a gene: 7. This CDR3 is CASSPRQGAGETQYF. In DNA form, the CDR3 reads TGCGCCAGCAGCCCCCGACAGGGGGCAGGAGAGACCCAGTACTTC. The variable domain in full, completed from reference TRBV5-1 and TRBJ2-5, reads KAGVTQTPRYLIKTRGQQVTLSCSPISGHRSVSWYQQTPGQGLQFLFEYFSETQRNKGNFPGRFSGRQFSNSRSEMNVSTLELGDSALYLCASSPRQGAGETQYFGPGTRLLVL.

The chain has TRBV7-3 and TRBJ2-3, with D tentatively TRBD2 (6 bases). Germline CDR1 SGHTA, CDR2 FQGTGA. The CDR3 is 15 residues long. With 5 bases removed from V and 0 bases from J, the gap between germline ends came to 12 bases. DNA of the CDR3: TGTGCCAGCAGCATAGGACTAACTAGCACAGATACGCAGTATTTT. Translating it yields CASSIGLTSTDTQYF.

This clonotype was observed a handful of times. CDR3 residues: CASSSSVLTYNEQFF. DNA of the CDR3: TGCGCCAGCAGTTCCTCAGTCCTTACCTACAATGAGCAGTTCTTC. This chain joins TRBV5-1 and TRBJ2-1; D is unclear. Germline V gene data show CDR1 as SGHRS and CDR2 as YFSETQ. CDR3 size: 15 residues. Trimming stripped 5 bases from V and 2 bases from J, with 14 bases between.

The chain is built from TRBV30 and TRBJ2-3; D remains unclear. Germline CDR1 GTSNPN, CDR2 SVGIG (reference sequence). The CDR3 has 13 residues. V was pared by 0 bases and J by 3 bases, with 7 bases between. This CDR3 reads CAWSVHVTDTQYF. CDR3 coding DNA: TGTGCCTGGAGTGTACACGTAACAGATACGCAGTATTTT.

The V and J genes are TRBV24-1 and TRBJ1-1; maybe TRBD1 (5 bases). The CDR3 length is 14 residues. Germline-derived CDR1 and CDR2 are KGHDR and SFDVKD. Between the trimmed V and J ends, which lost 4 bases and 1 base, there was a span of 9 bases. The CDR3 here is CATSEPDRNTEAFF. CDR3 DNA sequence: TGTGCCACCAGTGAGCCAGACAGGAACACTGAAGCTTTCTTT.

This clonotype appeared a few times. The chain couples TRBV12-3 or TRBV12-4 to TRBJ1-4; tentative D call: TRBD1 (5 bases). V was trimmed by 5 bases and J by 7 bases, leaving 14 bases between them. CDR3 length equals 14 residues. CDR3 sequence (DNA): TGTGCCAGCAGTCTCGGGGGTTACGGTGAAAAACTGTTTTTT. Translated, it gives CASSLGGYGEKLFF.

This chain connects TRBV2 to TRBJ1-1; 7 nucleotides match TRBD1. V lost 6 bases, J lost 5 bases, and 3 bases stayed unmatched. CDR1 is SNHLY, CDR2 FYNNEI, per germline. The CDR3 length is 12 residues. CDR3 loop: CASRSTGTEAFF. The CDR3, as DNA: TGTGCCAGCAGGTCGACAGGGACTGAAGCTTTCTTT.

This clonotype was counted between two and nine times. This chain's CDR3 is CASSNSDRGNTEAFF. The CDR3 DNA follows: TGTGCCAGTAGTAATTCCGACAGGGGAAACACTGAAGCTTTCTTT. This chain connects TRBV19 to TRBJ1-1, with 8 bases identical to TRBD1. Unmatched junction bases numbered 6, after V lost 4 bases and J lost 2 bases. CDR3 length: 15 amino acids. Germline CDR1 LNHDA, CDR2 SQIVND (reference sequence).

The J gene is TRBJ1-5, the V gene TRBV28; TRBD1 might be the D (5 bases). CDR3 length: 12 amino acids. V shed 3 bases and J shed 15 bases, with 15 bases lying between them. CDR1 and CDR2 from the germline V gene are MDHEN and SYDVKM. The CDR3 here is CASSLGRGVWHF. The CDR3, as DNA: TGTGCCAGCAGTTTGGGACGGGGCGTTTGGCATTTT.

The chain employs TRBV12-3 or TRBV12-4 and TRBJ1-4; the match to TRBD1 covers 7 bases. Trimming took 5 bases from V and 7 from J; bases not matched to a gene: 7. The CDR3 is 14 amino acids. The CDR3 here is CASSPNRGGEKLFF. CDR3 coding DNA: TGTGCCAGCAGTCCGAACAGGGGAGGTGAAAAACTGTTTTTT.